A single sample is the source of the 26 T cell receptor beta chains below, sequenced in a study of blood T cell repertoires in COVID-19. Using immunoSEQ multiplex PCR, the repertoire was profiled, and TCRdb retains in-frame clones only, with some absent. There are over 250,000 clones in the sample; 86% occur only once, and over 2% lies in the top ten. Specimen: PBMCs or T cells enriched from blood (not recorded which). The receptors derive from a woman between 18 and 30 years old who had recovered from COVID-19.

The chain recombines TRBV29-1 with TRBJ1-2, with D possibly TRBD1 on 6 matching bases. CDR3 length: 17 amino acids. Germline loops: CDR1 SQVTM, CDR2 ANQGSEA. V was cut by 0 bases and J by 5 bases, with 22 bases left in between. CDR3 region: CSVEDPRRIRQVYGYTF. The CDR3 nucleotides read TGCAGCGTTGAAGATCCCCGCCGGATTAGACAGGTTTATGGCTACACCTTC.

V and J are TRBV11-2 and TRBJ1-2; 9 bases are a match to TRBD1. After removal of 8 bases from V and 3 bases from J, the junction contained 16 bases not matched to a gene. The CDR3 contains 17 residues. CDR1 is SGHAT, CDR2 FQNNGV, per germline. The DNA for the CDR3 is TGTGCCAGCTCCCGCAGGATTACAGGGGGCGCCGACTATGGCTACACCTTC. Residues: CASSRRITGGADYGYTF.

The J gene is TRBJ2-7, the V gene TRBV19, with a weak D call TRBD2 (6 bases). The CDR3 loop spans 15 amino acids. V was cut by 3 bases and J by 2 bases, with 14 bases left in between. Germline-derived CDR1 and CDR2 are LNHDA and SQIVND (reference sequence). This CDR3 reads CASSIRPGDPYEQYF. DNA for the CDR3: TGTGCCAGTAGTATTCGACCGGGAGACCCCTACGAGCAGTACTTC.

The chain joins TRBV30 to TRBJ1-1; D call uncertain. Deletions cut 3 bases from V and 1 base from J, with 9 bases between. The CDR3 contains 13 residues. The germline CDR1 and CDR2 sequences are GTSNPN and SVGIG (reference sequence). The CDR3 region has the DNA TGTGCCTGGAGCGCGGTGGGGAACACTGAAGCTTTCTTT. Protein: CAWSAVGNTEAFF.

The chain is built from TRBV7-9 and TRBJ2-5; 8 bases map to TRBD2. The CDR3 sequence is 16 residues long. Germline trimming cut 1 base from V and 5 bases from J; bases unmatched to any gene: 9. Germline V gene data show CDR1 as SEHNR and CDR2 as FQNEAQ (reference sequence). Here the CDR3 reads CASSLGPSGGAETQYF. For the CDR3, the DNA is TGTGCCAGCAGCTTAGGCCCCAGCGGGGGTGCTGAGACCCAGTACTTC.

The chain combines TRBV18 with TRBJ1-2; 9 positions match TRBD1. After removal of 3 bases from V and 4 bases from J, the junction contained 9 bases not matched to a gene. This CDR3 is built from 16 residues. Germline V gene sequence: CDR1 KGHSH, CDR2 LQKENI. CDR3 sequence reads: CASSPSSQDRGYGYTF. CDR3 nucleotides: TGTGCCAGCTCACCCTCCAGCCAGGACAGGGGCTATGGCTACACCTTC.

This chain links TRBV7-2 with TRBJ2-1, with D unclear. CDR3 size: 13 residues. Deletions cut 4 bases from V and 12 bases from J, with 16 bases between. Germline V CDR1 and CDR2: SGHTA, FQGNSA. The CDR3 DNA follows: TGTGCCAGCAGCTCTACCCCCGAGACTCTGCAGTTCTTC. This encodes CASSSTPETLQFF.

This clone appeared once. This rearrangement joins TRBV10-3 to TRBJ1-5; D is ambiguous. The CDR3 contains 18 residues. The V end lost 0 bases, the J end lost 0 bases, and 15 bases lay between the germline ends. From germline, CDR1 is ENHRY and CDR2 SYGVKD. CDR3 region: CAISESSQAFHSNQPQHF. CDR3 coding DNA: TGTGCCATCAGTGAGTCCTCGCAAGCCTTCCATAGCAATCAGCCCCAGCATTTT.

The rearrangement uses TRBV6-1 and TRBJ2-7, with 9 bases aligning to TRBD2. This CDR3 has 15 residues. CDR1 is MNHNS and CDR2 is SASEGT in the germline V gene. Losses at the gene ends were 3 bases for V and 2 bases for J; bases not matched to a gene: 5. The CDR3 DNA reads TGTGCCAGCAGTGAGCGGGCTAGCGGGACCTACGAGCAGTACTTC. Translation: CASSERASGTYEQYF.

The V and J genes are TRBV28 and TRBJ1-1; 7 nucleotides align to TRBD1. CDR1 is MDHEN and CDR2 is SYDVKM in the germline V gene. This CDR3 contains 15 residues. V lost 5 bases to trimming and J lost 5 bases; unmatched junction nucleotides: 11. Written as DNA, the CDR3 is TGTGCCAGCAGTCCAGCCCTACAGGGGAGGACTGAAGCTTTCTTT. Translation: CASSPALQGRTEAFF.

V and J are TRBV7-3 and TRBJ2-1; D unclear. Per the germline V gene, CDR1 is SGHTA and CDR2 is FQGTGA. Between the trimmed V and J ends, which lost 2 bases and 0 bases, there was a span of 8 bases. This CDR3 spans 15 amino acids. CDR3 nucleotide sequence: TGTGCCAGCAGCTTATTCCGGAGCTCCTACAATGAGCAGTTCTTC. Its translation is CASSLFRSSYNEQFF.

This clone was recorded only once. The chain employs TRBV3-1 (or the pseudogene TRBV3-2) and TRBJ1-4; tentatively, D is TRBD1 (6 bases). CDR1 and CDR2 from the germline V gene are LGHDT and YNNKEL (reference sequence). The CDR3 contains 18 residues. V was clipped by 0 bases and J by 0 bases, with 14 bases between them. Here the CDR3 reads CASSQERLGGATNEKLFF. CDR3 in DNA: TGTGCCAGCAGCCAAGAGCGTTTAGGGGGGGCAACTAATGAAAAACTGTTTTTT.

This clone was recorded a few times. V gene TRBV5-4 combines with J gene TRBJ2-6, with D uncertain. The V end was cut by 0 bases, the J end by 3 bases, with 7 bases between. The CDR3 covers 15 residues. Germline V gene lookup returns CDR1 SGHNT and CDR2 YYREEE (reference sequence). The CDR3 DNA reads TGTGCCAGCAGCTTGGATCTTTATGGGGCCAACGTCCTGACTTTC. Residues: CASSLDLYGANVLTF.

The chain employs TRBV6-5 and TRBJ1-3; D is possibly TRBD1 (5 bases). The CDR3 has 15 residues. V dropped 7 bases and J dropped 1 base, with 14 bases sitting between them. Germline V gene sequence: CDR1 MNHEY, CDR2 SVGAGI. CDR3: CASTRSRVSGNTIYF. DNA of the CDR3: TGTGCCAGCACCCGCTCCAGGGTTTCTGGAAACACCATATATTTT.

CDR3 sequence: CASTSGGSRGTQYF. The CDR3 DNA reads as TGTGCCAGTACTAGCGGGGGGTCCAGGGGCACCCAGTACTTC. The rearrangement joins TRBV7-2 to TRBJ2-5; 12 bases are a match to TRBD2. Looked up from germline, CDR1 is SGHTA and CDR2 is FQGNSA. CDR3 length: 14 residues. Germline trimming cut 9 bases from V and 8 bases from J; bases unmatched to any gene: 10.

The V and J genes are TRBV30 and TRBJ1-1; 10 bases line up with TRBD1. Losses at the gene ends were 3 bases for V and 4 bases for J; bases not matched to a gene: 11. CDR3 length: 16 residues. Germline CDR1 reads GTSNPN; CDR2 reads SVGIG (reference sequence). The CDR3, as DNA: TGTGCCTGGAGCTCGATCCCCGGGACAGGGGTCACTGAAGCTTTCTTT. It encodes CAWSSIPGTGVTEAFF.

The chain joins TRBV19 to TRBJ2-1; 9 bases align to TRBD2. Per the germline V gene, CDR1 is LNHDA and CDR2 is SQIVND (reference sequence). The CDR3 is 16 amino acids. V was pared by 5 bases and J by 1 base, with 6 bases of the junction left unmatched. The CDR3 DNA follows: TGTGCCAGTAGTTTGACTAGCGGAGGATCCTACAATGAGCAGTTCTTC. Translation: CASSLTSGGSYNEQFF.

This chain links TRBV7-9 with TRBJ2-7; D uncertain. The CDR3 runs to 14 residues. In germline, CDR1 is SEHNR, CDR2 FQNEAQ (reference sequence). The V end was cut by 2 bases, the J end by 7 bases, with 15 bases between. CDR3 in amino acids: CASSLNYLLGEQYF. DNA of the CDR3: TGTGCCAGCAGCTTAAATTATCTCCTCGGGGAGCAGTACTTC. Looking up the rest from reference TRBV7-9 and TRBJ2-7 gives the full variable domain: DTGVSQNPRHKITKRGQNVTFRCDPISEHNRLYWYRQTLGQGPEFLTYFQNEAQLEKSRLLSDRFSAERPKGSFSTLEIQRTEQGDSAMYLCASSLNYLLGEQYFGPGTRLTVT.

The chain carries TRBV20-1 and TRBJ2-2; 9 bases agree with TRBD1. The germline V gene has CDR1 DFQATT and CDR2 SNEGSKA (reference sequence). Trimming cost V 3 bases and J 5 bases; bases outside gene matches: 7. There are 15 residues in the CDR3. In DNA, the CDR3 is TGCAGTGCTAGTCTCCGACAGGGGGATACCGGGGAGCTGTTTTTT. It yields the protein CSASLRQGDTGELFF.

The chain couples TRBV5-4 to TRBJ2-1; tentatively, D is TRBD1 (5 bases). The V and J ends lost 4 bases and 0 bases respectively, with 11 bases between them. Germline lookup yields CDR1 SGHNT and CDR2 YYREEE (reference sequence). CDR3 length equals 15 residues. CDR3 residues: CASSPVDSSYNEQFF. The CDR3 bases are TGTGCCAGCAGCCCGGTCGACAGCTCCTACAATGAGCAGTTCTTC.

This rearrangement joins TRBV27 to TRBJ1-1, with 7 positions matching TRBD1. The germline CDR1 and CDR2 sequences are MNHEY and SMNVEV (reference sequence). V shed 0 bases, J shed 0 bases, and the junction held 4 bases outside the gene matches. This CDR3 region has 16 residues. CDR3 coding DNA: TGTGCCAGCAGTTTATCAACAGGGGCTTTGAACACTGAAGCTTTCTTT. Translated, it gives CASSLSTGALNTEAFF.

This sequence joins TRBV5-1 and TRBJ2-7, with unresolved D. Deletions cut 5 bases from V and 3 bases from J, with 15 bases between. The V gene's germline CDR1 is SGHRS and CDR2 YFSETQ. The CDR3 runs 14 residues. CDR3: CASRDPGHRYEQYF. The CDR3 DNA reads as TGCGCCAGCAGGGATCCGGGTCATCGCTACGAGCAGTACTTC.

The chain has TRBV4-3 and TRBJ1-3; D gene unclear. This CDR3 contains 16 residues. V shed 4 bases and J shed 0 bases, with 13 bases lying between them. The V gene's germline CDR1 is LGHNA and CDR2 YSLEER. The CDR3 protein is CASSPSWASSGNTIYF. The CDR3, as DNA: TGCGCCAGCAGCCCGTCTTGGGCCAGCTCTGGAAACACCATATATTTT.

CDR3 sequence reads: CASSLEGTGGGEQFF. DNA of the CDR3: TGTGCCAGCAGCTTAGAAGGGACCGGGGGGGGTGAGCAGTTCTTC. This chain uses TRBV7-6 with TRBJ2-1; 8 nucleotides agree with TRBD2. V was clipped by 1 base and J by 9 bases; unmatched bases: 8. The CDR3 runs 15 residues. Germline CDR1 reads SGHVS; CDR2 reads FNYEAQ.

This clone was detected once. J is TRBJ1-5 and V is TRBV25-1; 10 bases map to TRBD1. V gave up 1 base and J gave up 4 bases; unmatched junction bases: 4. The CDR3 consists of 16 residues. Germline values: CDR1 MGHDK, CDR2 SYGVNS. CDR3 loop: CASSEWGTGANQPQHF. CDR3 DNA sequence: TGTGCCAGCAGTGAATGGGGGACAGGGGCAAATCAGCCCCAGCATTTT.

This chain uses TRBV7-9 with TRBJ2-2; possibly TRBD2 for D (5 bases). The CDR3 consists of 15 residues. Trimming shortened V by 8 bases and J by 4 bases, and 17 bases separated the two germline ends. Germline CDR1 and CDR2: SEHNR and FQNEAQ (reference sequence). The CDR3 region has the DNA TGTGCCAGCCTCCCCCCGGTTCGGGGCACCGGGGAGCTGTTTTTT. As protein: CASLPPVRGTGELFF.